This TCR beta chain emerged from a study of CD8 T cells in ankylosing spondylitis. Findings and caveats of the study: Blood from ankylosing spondylitis patients appeared to carry a characteristic roughly eight-variant TCR beta motif. Reported data indicate significant enrichment of disease-linked clones within matched ankylosing spondylitis synovial fluid.

Germline CDR1 and CDR2: SQVTM and ANQGSEA. V shed 4 bases and J shed 6 bases, with 20 bases lying between them. This CDR3 region has 15 residues. This clonotype appeared many times. Its target is unknown. TCRdb independently ran MiXCR on the 5' RACE reads; one entry per CDR3 protein. The table shows about 240,000 distinct CDR3 sequences, with 8% to 9.5% occurring only once. This clonotype was sampled from a male donor with ankylosing spondylitis or in good health (not recorded which). The sample consisted of blood, either unsorted or a sorted T cell fraction (not recorded which). The chain links TRBV29-1 to TRBJ2-3; D is uncertain. The CDR3 sequence is CSVGVPQRLLDTQYF. The CDR3 DNA reads as TGCAGCGTTGGGGTCCCACAGCGTCTCTTGGATACGCAGTATTTT.